These 2 T cell receptor beta chains were all obtained from the same sample, sequenced in a study of tissue T cells after allogeneic stem cell transplantation. The time point: mouse harvest day 7 after allogeneic transplant. Tail vein injection delivered 10^7 T-cell-depleted bone marrow cells and 10^6 splenic CD5+ T cells. Assay: immunoSEQ multiplex PCR; the TCRdb copy retains only in-frame clones and omits some. The data hold about 8,700 clones, with roughly 44% observed a single time. The sequenced sample consisted of skin. These receptors all come from a female BALB/c mouse given C57BL/6 T cells with graft-versus-host disease after an allogeneic hematopoietic cell transplant.

This clone was detected a few times. Gene names follow the mouse nomenclature. The read is 1 residue too short to cover the CDR3 end, so that end is filled in from the germline J gene. The chain joins TRBV13-2 to TRBJ2-7, with TRBD1 matching 10 bases. V dropped 1 base and J dropped 6; count of bases not matched to a gene: 4. Germline CDR1 and CDR2: NNHNN and SYGAGS (reference sequence). The CDR3 loop spans 14 amino acids. The sequenced CDR3 bases are TGTGCCAGCGGTGATAGGGACAGGGGCGGTGAACAGTAC. Translation gives CASGDRDRGGEQY. The CDR3, in full, reads CASGDRDRGGEQYF.

Of note for this clone: These gene names are mouse names. The read stops 1 residue short of the end of the CDR3; the missing end is completed from the germline J gene. This chain uses TRBV16 with TRBJ2-7; TRBD2 aligns across 8 bases. CDR3 size: 15 residues. Per the germline V gene, CDR1 is SGHSA and CDR2 is FRNQAP. Germline trimming cut 0 bases from V and 2 bases from J; bases unmatched to any gene: 3. CDR3 sequence reads: CASSLEGWGAYEQYF. The sequenced part of the CDR3 DNA is TGTGCAAGCAGCTTAGAAGGCTGGGGGGCCTATGAACAGTAC.